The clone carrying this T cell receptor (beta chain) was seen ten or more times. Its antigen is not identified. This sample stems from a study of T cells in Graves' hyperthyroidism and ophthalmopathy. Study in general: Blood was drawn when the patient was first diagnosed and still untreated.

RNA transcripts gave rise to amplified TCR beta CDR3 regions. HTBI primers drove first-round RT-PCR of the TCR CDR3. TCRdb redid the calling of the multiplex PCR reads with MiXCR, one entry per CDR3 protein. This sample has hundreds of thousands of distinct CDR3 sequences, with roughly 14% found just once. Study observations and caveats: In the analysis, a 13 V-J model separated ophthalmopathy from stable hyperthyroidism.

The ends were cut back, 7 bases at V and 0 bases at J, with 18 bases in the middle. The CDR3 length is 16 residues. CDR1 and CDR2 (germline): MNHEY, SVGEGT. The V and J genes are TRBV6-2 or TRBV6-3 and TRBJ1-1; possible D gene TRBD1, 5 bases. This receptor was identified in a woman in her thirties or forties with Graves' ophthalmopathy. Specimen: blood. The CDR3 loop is CASKNTHQGLNTEAFF. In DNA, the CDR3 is TGTGCCAGCAAGAACACCCACCAGGGACTGAACACTGAAGCTTTCTTT.